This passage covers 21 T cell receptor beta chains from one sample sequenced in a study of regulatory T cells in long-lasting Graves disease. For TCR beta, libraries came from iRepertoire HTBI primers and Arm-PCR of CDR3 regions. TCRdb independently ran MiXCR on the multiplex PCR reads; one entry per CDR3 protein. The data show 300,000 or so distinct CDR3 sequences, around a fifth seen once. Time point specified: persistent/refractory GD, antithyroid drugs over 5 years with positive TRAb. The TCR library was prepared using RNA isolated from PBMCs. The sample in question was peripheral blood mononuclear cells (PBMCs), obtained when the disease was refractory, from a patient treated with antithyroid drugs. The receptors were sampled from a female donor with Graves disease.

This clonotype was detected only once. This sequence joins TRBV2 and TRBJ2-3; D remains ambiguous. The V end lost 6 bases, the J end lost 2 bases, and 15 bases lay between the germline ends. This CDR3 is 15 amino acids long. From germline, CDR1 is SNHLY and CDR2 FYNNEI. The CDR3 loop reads CASRRIAGSTDTQYF. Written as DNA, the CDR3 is TGTGCCAGCAGGCGGATCGCAGGCTCCACAGATACGCAGTATTTT.

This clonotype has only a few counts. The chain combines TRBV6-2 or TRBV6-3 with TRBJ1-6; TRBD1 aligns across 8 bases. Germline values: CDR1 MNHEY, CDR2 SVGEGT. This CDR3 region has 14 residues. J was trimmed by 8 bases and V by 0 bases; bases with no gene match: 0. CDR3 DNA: TGTGCCAGCAGTTACTCGACAGGGGATTCACCCCTCCACTTT. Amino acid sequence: CASSYSTGDSPLHF.

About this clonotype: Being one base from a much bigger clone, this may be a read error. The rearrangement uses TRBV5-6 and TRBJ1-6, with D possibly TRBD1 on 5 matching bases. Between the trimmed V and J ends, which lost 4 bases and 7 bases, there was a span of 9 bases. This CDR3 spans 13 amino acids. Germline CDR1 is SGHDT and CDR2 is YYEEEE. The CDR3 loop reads CASSGAWNSPLHF. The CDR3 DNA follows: TGTGCCAGCAGCGGGGCGTGGAATTCACCCCTCCACTTT.

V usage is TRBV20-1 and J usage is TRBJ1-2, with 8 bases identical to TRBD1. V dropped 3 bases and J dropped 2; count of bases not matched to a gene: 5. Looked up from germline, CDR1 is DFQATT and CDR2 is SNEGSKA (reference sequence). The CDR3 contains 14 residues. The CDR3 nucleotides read TGCAGTGCTAGTGGGACAGGACTAAACTATGGCTACACCTTC. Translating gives CSASGTGLNYGYTF.

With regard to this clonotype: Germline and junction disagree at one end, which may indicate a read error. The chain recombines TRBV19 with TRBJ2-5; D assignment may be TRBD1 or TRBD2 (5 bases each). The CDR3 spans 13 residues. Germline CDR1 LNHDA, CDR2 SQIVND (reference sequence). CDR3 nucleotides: TGTGCCGGTAGTTTTAGGGGCGGGGAGACCCAGTACTTC. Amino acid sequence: CAGSFRGGETQYF.

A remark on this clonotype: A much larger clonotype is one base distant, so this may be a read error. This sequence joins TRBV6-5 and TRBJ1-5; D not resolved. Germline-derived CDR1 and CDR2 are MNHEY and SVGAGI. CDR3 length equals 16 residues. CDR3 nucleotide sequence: TGTGCCGGCAGTTCTTCTTTTGCGGGTAGTGGTCAGCCCCAGCATTTT. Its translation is CAGSSSFAGSGQPQHF.

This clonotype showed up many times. The DNA for the CDR3 is TGTGCCAGCAGCCAGGGGGAGACCCAGTACTTC. It encodes CASSQGETQYF. The rearrangement joins TRBV7-9 to TRBJ2-5, with D maybe TRBD1 (6 bases). CDR1 is SEHNR, CDR2 FQNEAQ, per germline (reference sequence). V lost 5 bases, J lost 5 bases, and 6 bases lay in between. The CDR3 consists of 11 residues.

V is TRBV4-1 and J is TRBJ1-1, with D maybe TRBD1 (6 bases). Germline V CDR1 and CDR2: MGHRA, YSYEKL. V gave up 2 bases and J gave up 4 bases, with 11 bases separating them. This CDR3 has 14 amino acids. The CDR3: CASSQPKGVTEAFF. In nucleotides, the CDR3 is TGCGCCAGCAGCCAACCTAAGGGGGTCACTGAAGCTTTCTTT.

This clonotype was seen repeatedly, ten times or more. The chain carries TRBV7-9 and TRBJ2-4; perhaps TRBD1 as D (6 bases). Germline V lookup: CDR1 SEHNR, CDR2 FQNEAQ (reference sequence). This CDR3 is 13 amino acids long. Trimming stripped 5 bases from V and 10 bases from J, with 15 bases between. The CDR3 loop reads CASSPPLQGIQYF. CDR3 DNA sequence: TGTGCCAGCAGCCCACCCCTCCAGGGGATTCAGTACTTC.

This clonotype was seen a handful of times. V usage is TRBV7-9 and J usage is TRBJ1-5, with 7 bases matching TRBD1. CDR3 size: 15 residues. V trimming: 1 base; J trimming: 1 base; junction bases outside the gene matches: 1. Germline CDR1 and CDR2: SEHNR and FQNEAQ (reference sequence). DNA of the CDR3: TGTGCCAGCAGCTTAGGGGACAGCAGCAATCAGCCCCAGCATTTT. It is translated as CASSLGDSSNQPQHF.

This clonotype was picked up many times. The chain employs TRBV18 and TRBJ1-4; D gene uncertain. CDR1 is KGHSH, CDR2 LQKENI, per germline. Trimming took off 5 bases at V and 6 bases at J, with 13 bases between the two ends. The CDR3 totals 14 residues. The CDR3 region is CASSIGRVDEKLFF. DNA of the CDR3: TGTGCCAGCTCAATCGGACGGGTAGATGAAAAACTGTTTTTT.

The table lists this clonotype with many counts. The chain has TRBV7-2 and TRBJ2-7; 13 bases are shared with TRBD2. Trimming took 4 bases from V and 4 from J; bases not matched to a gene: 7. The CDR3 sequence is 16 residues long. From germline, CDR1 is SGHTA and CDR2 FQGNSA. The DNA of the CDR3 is TGTGCCAGCAGCTCTGGGGGGGGACTAGCGGGGTACGAGCAGTACTTC. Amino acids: CASSSGGGLAGYEQYF.

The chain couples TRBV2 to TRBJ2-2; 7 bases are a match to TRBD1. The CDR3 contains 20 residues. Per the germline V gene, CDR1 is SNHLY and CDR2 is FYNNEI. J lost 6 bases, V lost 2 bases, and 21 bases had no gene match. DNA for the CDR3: TGTGCCAGCAGTGAAAGGGGGCTCCCCGGGACGGAGGAACGATCCGGGGAGCTGTTTTTT. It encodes CASSERGLPGTEERSGELFF.

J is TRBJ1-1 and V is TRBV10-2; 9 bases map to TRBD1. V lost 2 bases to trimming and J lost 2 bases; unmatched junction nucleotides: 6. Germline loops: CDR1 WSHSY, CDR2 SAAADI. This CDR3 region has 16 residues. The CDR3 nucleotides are TGCGCCAGCAGTGAGCTCCGGGACAGGGAAAACACTGAAGCTTTCTTT. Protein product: CASSELRDRENTEAFF.

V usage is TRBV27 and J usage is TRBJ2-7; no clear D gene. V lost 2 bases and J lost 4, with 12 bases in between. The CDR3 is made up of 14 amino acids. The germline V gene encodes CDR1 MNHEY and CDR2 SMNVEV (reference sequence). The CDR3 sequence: CASSLSVAPYEQYF. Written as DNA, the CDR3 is TGTGCCAGCAGTTTAAGTGTGGCCCCGTACGAGCAGTACTTC.

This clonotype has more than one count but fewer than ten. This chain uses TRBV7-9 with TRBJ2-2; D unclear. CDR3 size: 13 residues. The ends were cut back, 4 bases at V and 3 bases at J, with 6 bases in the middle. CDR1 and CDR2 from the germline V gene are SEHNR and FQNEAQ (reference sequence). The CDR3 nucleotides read TGTGCCAGCAGCTCCTACGACACCGGGGAGCTGTTTTTT. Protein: CASSSYDTGELFF.

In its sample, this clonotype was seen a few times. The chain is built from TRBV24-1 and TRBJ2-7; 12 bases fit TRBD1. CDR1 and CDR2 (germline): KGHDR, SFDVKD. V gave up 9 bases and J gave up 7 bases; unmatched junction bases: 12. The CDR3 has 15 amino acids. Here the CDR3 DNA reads TGTGCCACCGGACTACCGGGACAGGGGGCTGGGGAGCAGTACTTC. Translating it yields CATGLPGQGAGEQYF.

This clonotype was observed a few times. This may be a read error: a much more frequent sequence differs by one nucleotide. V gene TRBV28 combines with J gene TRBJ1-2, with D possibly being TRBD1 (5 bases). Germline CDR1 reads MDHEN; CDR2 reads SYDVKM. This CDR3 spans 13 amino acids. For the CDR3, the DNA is TGTGCCAGCAGTTTAGGGGCGCCTTATGGCTGCACCTTC. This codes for CASSLGAPYGCTF.

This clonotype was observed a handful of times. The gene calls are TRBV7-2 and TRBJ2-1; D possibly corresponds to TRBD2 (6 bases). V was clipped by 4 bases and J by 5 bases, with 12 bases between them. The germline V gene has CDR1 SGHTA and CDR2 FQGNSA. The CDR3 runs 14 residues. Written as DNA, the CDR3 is TGTGCCAGCAGCTCGCGGCGGGGTAACAATGAGCAGTTCTTC. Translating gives CASSSRRGNNEQFF.

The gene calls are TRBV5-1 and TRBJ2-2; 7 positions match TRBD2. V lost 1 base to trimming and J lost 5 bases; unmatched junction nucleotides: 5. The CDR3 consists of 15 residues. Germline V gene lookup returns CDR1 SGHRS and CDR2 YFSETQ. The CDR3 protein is CASSLIGGGTGELFF. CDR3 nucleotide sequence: TGCGCCAGCAGCTTGATCGGGGGAGGGACCGGGGAGCTGTTTTTT.

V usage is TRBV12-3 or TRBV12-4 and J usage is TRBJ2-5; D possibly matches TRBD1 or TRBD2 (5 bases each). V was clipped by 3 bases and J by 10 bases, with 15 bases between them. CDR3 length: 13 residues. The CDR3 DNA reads TGTGCCAGCAGTTTCTCGGGGCTCGGGAACCAGTACTTC. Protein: CASSFSGLGNQYF.